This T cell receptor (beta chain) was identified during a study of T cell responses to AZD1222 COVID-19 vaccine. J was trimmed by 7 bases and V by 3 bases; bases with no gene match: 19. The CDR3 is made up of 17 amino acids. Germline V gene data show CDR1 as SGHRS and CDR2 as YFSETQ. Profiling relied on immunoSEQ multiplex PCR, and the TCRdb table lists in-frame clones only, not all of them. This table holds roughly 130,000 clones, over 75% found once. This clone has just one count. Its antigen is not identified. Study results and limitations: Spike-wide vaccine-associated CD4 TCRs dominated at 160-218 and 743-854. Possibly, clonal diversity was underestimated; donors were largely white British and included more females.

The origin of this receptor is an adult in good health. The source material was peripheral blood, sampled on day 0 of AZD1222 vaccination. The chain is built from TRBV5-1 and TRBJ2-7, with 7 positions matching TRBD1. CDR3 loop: CASSSPRRDRFSSEQYF. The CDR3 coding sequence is TGCGCCAGCAGCTCACCACGCCGGGACAGATTTTCGAGTGAGCAGTACTTC. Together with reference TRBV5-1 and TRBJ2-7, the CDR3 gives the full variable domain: KAGVTQTPRYLIKTRGQQVTLSCSPISGHRSVSWYQQTPGQGLQFLFEYFSETQRNKGNFPGRFSGRQFSNSRSEMNVSTLELGDSALYLCASSSPRRDRFSSEQYFGPGTRLTVT.